These T cell receptor beta chains were read from a single sample in a study of Graves' ophthalmopathy and Graves' hyperthyroidism. TCRdb analysed the multiplex PCR reads with MiXCR anew, one entry per CDR3 protein. Altogether more than 550,000 distinct CDR3 sequences are present, 35% to 45% being singletons, with the ten largest covering around 3.3%. Sequencing was carried out using peripheral blood. These receptors all stem from an adult man with Graves' ophthalmopathy. Each CDR3 is given with its conserved first and last residue. Fields, in order: V gene, D gene, J gene, clone size, CDR3 DNA, CDR3 protein. The D gene is left open where the match is weak. Rows give clone size only sometimes, using once, few, many, or a class for an expanded clone.

>TRBV9|TRBD1|TRBJ1-1|many
TGTGCCAGCAGCGGGACAGGTCCTGAAGCTTTCTTT
CASSGTGPEAFF
>TRBV7-3|-|TRBJ2-3|few
TGTGCCAGCAGCCCCCTGGGGAGCACAGATACGCAGTATTTT
CASSPLGSTDTQYF
>TRBV7-8|-|TRBJ1-1|few
TGTGCCAGCAGCAATATACAGGGCGGGGTATTGAACACTGAAGCTTTCTTT
CASSNIQGGVLNTEAFF
>TRBV7-7|-|TRBJ2-2|few
TGTGCTAGCAGCTTAGGGATAAACACCGGGGAGCTGTTTTTT
CASSLGINTGELFF
>TRBV5-1|-|TRBJ2-2|-
TGCGCCAGCAGCTTGTTGACGGGGGCCGTCACCGGGGAGCTGTTTTTT
CASSLLTGAVTGELFF
>TRBV5-1|TRBD1|TRBJ1-2|-
TGCGCCAGCAGCTTGTGGGGACAGCAATCGGCCTATGGCTACACCTTC
CASSLWGQQSAYGYTF
>TRBV15|-|TRBJ2-7|-
TGTGCCACCAGCAGAGCTCTGGGGAGCTCCTACGAGCAGTACTTC
CATSRALGSSYEQYF
>TRBV7-3|-|TRBJ2-6|-
TGTGCCAGCAGCTCAACGGCGGCGGGGGCCAACGTCCCGACTTTC
CASSSTAAGANVPTF
>TRBV7-3|-|TRBJ1-6|-
TGTGCCGGCAGCAAAGGGGACGGATATAATTCACCCCTCCACTTT
CAGSKGDGYNSPLHF
>TRBV6-1|TRBD1|TRBJ1-2|few
TGTGCCAGCAGTGCGACAGGGGGCCACTATGGCTACACCTTC
CASSATGGHYGYTF
>TRBV7-2|TRBD1|TRBJ2-7|few
TGTGCCAGCAGTAGGTGGCAGGGGGTCTACGAGCAGTACTTC
CASSRWQGVYEQYF
>TRBV7-8|-|TRBJ2-7|many
TGTGCCAGCAGCATGATAAGGGCCGTGAGCGAGCAGTACTTC
CASSMIRAVSEQYF
>TRBV5-1|TRBD1|TRBJ1-1|many
TGCGCCAGCACCCTGACAGGGGGGACTGAAGCTTTCTTT
CASTLTGGTEAFF
>TRBV24-1|-|TRBJ1-5|-
TGTGCCACCAGTGACCGGCCGGGACAAGCTCAGCATTTT
CATSDRPGQAQHF
>TRBV10-3|TRBD1|TRBJ2-7|-
TGTGCCATCAGTGAGATCAGGGGGCTTGTCTACGAGCAGTACTTC
CAISEIRGLVYEQYF
>TRBV2|-|TRBJ2-5|-
TGTGCCAGCACCGAGGGGCAGGGGCCGGAGACCCAGTACTTC
CASTEGQGPETQYF
>TRBV10-3|-|TRBJ1-2|-
TGTGCCATCAGTGAGTCAGGGGAGGGGAGCTACACCTTC
CAISESGEGSYTF
>TRBV2|TRBD2|TRBJ2-7|many
TGTGCCAGCAGTGACGGGAGGCAAAGCCTCTTGGGCGAGCAGTACTTC
CASSDGRQSLLGEQYF
>TRBV7-8|TRBD1|TRBJ2-7|few
TGTGCCATCACCGGGACAGGGAACTACGAGCAGTACTTC
CAITGTGNYEQYF
>TRBV10-3|TRBD2|TRBJ2-1|-
TGTGCCATCAGTGAGTCCCGACGACTAGCGGGAGGAGGTGAGCAGTTCTTC
CAISESRRLAGGGEQFF
>TRBV9|TRBD1|TRBJ1-6|-
TGTGCCAGCTCATCGGGACAGGGTGGGGGTGAATCACCCCTCCACTTT
CASSSGQGGGESPLHF
>TRBV11-2|TRBD1|TRBJ2-5|once
TGTGCCAGCAGCAAAGGCCCTAGGGGGCACCAAGAGACCCAGTACTTC
CASSKGPRGHQETQYF
>TRBV25-1|TRBD1|TRBJ1-2|many
TGTGCCACCCAAACAGGGGGCCTTGGCTACACCTTC
CATQTGGLGYTF
>TRBV9|TRBD1|TRBJ2-3|-
TGTGCCAGCAGCGTAGGACAGGGGGACACAGATACGCAGTATTTT
CASSVGQGDTDTQYF